The source of this T cell receptor beta chain is a study of regulatory T cells in long-lasting Graves disease. The length of the CDR3 is 14 residues. CDR1 and CDR2 (germline): SGHTA, FQGNSA. V was shortened by 5 bases and J by 2 bases, with 10 bases between the two germline ends. The time point: persistent/refractory GD, antithyroid drugs over 5 years with positive TRAb. With RNA extracted from PBMCs as input, the TCR library was made. Researchers made TCR beta libraries by using iRepertoire HTBI primers and running Arm-PCR on CDR3 regions. TCRdb called the multiplex PCR reads again in MiXCR, with one record for every CDR3 protein. This table holds approximately 400,000 distinct CDR3 sequences, more than 20% found once.

V gene TRBV7-2 combines with J gene TRBJ1-5, with a possible D match to TRBD1 (6 bases). This specimen consisted of peripheral blood mononuclear cells (PBMCs), obtained when the disease was refractory, from a patient treated with antithyroid drugs. The TCR was taken from a female donor with Graves disease. The CDR3, as DNA: TGTGCCAGCAGCACGAAGGGGGGCAATCAGCCCCAGCATTTT. Protein product: CASSTKGGNQPQHF.